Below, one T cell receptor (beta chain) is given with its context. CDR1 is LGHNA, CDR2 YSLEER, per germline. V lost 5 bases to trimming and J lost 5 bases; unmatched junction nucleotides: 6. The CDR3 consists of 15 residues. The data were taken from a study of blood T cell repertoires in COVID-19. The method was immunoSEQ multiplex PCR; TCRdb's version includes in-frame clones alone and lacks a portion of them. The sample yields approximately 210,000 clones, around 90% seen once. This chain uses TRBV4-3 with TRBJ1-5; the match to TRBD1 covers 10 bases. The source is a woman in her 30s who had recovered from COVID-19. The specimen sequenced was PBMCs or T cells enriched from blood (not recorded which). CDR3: CASSYRQGAHQPQHF. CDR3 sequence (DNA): TGCGCCAGCAGCTACCGACAGGGGGCCCATCAGCCCCAGCATTTT.